Following are 20 T cell receptor beta chains from one sample sequenced in a study of T cells in localized non-small cell lung cancer. Here immunoSEQ multiplex PCR was the method, and the copy in TCRdb shows in-frame clones only, minus some. The sample contains 35,000 to 40,000 clones, over 80% of which appear only once. The input for sequencing was peripheral blood, taken before any cancer treatment. These receptors were taken from a woman aged 40 to 75 with stage I lung adenocarcinoma.

The CDR3 nucleotides are TGTGCCTGGGGCGTACAGGGGTGGGAGACCCAGTACTTC. Translating it yields CAWGVQGWETQYF. This rearrangement joins TRBV30 to TRBJ2-5, with 7 positions matching TRBD1. The CDR3 is 13 amino acids. Trimming removed 5 bases from V and 5 bases from J; junction bases left unmatched: 8. Germline V CDR1 and CDR2: GTSNPN, SVGIG (reference sequence).

The V call is TRBV29-1, the J call TRBJ2-1; 8 bases fit TRBD2. The CDR3 is 15 amino acids. Losses at the gene ends were 4 bases for V and 6 bases for J; bases not matched to a gene: 11. Germline V gene data show CDR1 as SQVTM and CDR2 as ANQGSEA. The CDR3 DNA reads TGCAGCGTTGGCCGTCCCCAACTAGCGGCCAATGAGCAGTTCTTC. It codes for CSVGRPQLAANEQFF.

This rearrangement joins TRBV5-4 to TRBJ1-1, with D possibly being TRBD1 (6 bases). The CDR3 loop spans 12 amino acids. With 4 bases removed from V and 5 bases from J, the gap between germline ends came to 9 bases. Per germline, CDR1 SGHNT and CDR2 YYREEE (reference sequence). This chain's CDR3 is CASSPTGTEAFF. For the CDR3, the DNA is TGTGCCAGCAGCCCCACAGGGACTGAAGCTTTCTTT.

V and J are TRBV18 and TRBJ1-6, with D unresolved. The V end lost 2 bases, the J end lost 3 bases, and 8 bases lay between the germline ends. This CDR3 region has 15 residues. Germline V gene lookup returns CDR1 KGHSH and CDR2 LQKENI. The CDR3: CASSPAANYNSPLHF. The CDR3, as DNA: TGTGCCAGCTCACCAGCGGCCAACTATAATTCACCCCTCCACTTT.

This clone was observed a single time. The J gene is TRBJ2-3, the V gene TRBV27, with TRBD2 matching 11 bases. V lost 5 bases, J lost 2 bases, and 6 bases stayed unmatched. Germline CDR1 reads MNHEY; CDR2 reads SMNVEV (reference sequence). CDR3 length: 16 residues. The CDR3 DNA is TGTGCCAGCAGTACAGGGACTAGCGGTTTCACAGATACGCAGTATTTT. Amino acids: CASSTGTSGFTDTQYF.

This CDR3 reads CASTTTSRYYEQYF. As DNA, the CDR3 is TGTGCCAGCACAACGACTAGCCGGTACTACGAGCAGTACTTC. The chain uses TRBV2 and TRBJ2-7, with TRBD2 matching 7 bases. Trimming took 7 bases from V and 3 from J; bases not matched to a gene: 9. This CDR3 has 14 residues. Germline V gene sequence: CDR1 SNHLY, CDR2 FYNNEI.

The rearrangement links TRBV20-1 to TRBJ2-7; a possible D gene is TRBD1 (5 bases). CDR1 is DFQATT and CDR2 is SNEGSKA in the germline V gene (reference sequence). This CDR3 spans 11 amino acids. Trimming shortened V by 3 bases and J by 3 bases, and 6 bases separated the two germline ends. CDR3 amino acids: CSASGHYEQYF. In DNA form, the CDR3 reads TGCAGTGCTAGTGGACACTACGAGCAGTACTTC.

This clone was seen a few times. This rearrangement joins TRBV28 to TRBJ2-7; 11 nucleotides match TRBD1. Trimming removed 6 bases from V and 7 bases from J; junction bases left unmatched: 5. This CDR3 is 13 amino acids long. CDR1 is MDHEN, CDR2 SYDVKM, per germline. The CDR3 loop is CASRLDRGLEQYF. DNA of the CDR3: TGTGCCAGCAGACTGGACAGGGGGCTTGAGCAGTACTTC.

This chain joins TRBV13 and TRBJ1-6, with D possibly matching TRBD1 (5 bases). The CDR3 is made up of 15 amino acids. V was cut by 1 base and J by 7 bases, with 11 bases left in between. CDR1 and CDR2 from the germline V gene are PRHDT and FYEKMQ (reference sequence). CDR3 DNA sequence: TGTGCCAGCAGCTTAGCACCAGGGCAAAATTCACCCCTCCACTTT. This encodes CASSLAPGQNSPLHF.

The chain couples TRBV7-6 to TRBJ2-1, with 7 positions matching TRBD1. Germline V gene data show CDR1 as SGHVS and CDR2 as FNYEAQ. V lost 4 bases, J lost 4 bases, and 7 bases stayed unmatched. The CDR3 extends over 15 amino acids. CDR3 sequence (DNA): TGTGCCAGCAGCTCGGGACAGCAGTTATACAATGAGCAGTTCTTC. Translated, it gives CASSSGQQLYNEQFF.

Here the CDR3 reads CAWGNGGANEQFF. CDR3 nucleotides: TGTGCCTGGGGAAATGGGGGGGCCAATGAGCAGTTCTTC. The rearrangement links TRBV30 to TRBJ2-1; D perhaps matches TRBD2 (7 bases). This CDR3 has 13 amino acids. Germline values: CDR1 GTSNPN, CDR2 SVGIG (reference sequence). The germline V and J ends were trimmed by 5 bases and 6 bases, with 14 bases remaining between them.

The V and J genes are TRBV28 and TRBJ2-1; 9 positions agree with TRBD2. Germline CDR1 and CDR2: MDHEN and SYDVKM. J lost 2 bases, V lost 6 bases, and 5 bases had no gene match. The CDR3 runs 15 residues. The CDR3 sequence is CASRNAGGPYNEQFF. CDR3 bases: TGTGCCAGCAGAAATGCGGGGGGGCCCTACAATGAGCAGTTCTTC.

This chain links TRBV2 with TRBJ1-5, with no clear D. The V and J ends lost 1 base and 5 bases respectively, with 9 bases between them. The CDR3 is made up of 14 amino acids. Germline assignment: CDR1 SNHLY and CDR2 FYNNEI. CDR3 nucleotides: TGTGCCAGCAGTGAAGGGGGTGGGGATCAGCCCCAGCATTTT. This encodes CASSEGGGDQPQHF.

The chain joins TRBV5-1 to TRBJ2-5; 11 bases line up with TRBD2. The V and J ends lost 4 bases and 2 bases, in that order; junction bases with no gene match: 4. This CDR3 has 15 amino acids. Per the germline V gene, CDR1 is SGHRS and CDR2 is YFSETQ. The CDR3 reads CASSQGTSGQETQYF. The CDR3 nucleotides read TGCGCCAGCAGCCAGGGGACTAGCGGACAAGAGACCCAGTACTTC.

The CDR3 reads CASVCPNTNPPLHF. The CDR3 DNA reads as TGTGCTAGTGTATGTCCCAACACGAATCCACCCCTCCACTTT. This sequence joins TRBV12-5 and TRBJ1-6; D is uncertain. The CDR3 has 14 amino acids. The germline V gene has CDR1 LGHNT and CDR2 FRNRAP. The germline V and J ends were trimmed by 7 bases and 11 bases, with 18 bases remaining between them.

The genes are TRBV30 and TRBJ2-1, with 9 bases matching TRBD2. The CDR3 totals 17 residues. V gave up 0 bases and J gave up 0 bases; unmatched junction bases: 6. Germline V lookup: CDR1 GTSNPN, CDR2 SVGIG (reference sequence). CDR3 protein: CAWSVGGRDSSYNEQFF. DNA for the CDR3: TGTGCCTGGAGTGTAGGCGGGAGGGATAGCTCCTACAATGAGCAGTTCTTC.

The chain recombines TRBV10-3 with TRBJ2-3, with 9 bases identical to TRBD2. Germline V lookup: CDR1 ENHRY, CDR2 SYGVKD. This CDR3 has 19 residues. The V gene end was trimmed by 5 bases and the J gene end by 1 base; junction bases not matched to a gene: 16. This chain's CDR3 is CAISQNRGVAGAGTDTQYF. CDR3 DNA: TGTGCCATCAGTCAAAACAGGGGAGTAGCGGGAGCGGGCACAGATACGCAGTATTTT.

The rearrangement joins TRBV7-2 to TRBJ2-7, with D possibly matching TRBD1 (6 bases). CDR3 length: 14 amino acids. The germline gives CDR1 SGHTA, CDR2 FQGNSA. The V end was cut by 7 bases, the J end by 3 bases, with 16 bases between. For the CDR3, the DNA is TGTGCCAGCACCGCAGGGACATTGGGCTACGAGCAGTACTTC. Its translation: CASTAGTLGYEQYF.

The chain couples TRBV18 to TRBJ1-2; D not certain. With 1 base removed from V and 0 bases from J, the gap between germline ends came to 15 bases. This CDR3 is 17 amino acids long. CDR1 is KGHSH and CDR2 is LQKENI in the germline V gene. CDR3 bases: TGTGCCAGCTCACCACTGCTAACAGCCGATCCTAACTATGGCTACACCTTC. It translates to CASSPLLTADPNYGYTF.

V gene TRBV18 combines with J gene TRBJ1-2; D gene ambiguous. This CDR3 is 14 amino acids long. V shed 3 bases and J shed 2 bases, with 10 bases lying between them. The germline V gene has CDR1 KGHSH and CDR2 LQKENI. CDR3 region: CASSPQAENYGYTF. The CDR3 nucleotides are TGTGCCAGCTCACCGCAGGCCGAGAACTATGGCTACACCTTC.